This is a list of T cell receptor beta chains from one sample in a study of shared clonotypes between healthy human individuals. Data came from immunoSEQ multiplex PCR; TCRdb stores just in-frame clones and leaves some out. The sample has 780,000 or so clones; roughly 72% are singletons. The source material was memory CD4+ T cells sorted from blood. Receptors were obtained from a woman in her 30s in good health. The CDR3 runs from the conserved cysteine through the conserved F or W. The D gene is left open where the match is weak. Not every row has a clone size; where given, it reads once, few, many or a size class.

D: -
size: -
V: TRBV25-1
J: TRBJ1-4
CDR3: CASSDALLGTTNEKLFF
DNA: TGTGCCAGCAGTGACGCCCTTCTTGGGACAACTAATGAAAAACTGTTTTTT

D: -
size: few
V: TRBV2
J: TRBJ1-5
CDR3: CASSLRALSNQPQHF
DNA: TGTGCCAGCAGCCTCAGGGCGCTAAGCAATCAGCCCCAGCATTTT

D: TRBD2
size: -
V: TRBV27
J: TRBJ2-2
CDR3: CASSSIAGPPPGELFF
DNA: TGTGCCAGCAGTTCTATAGCGGGACCCCCGCCCGGGGAGCTGTTTTTT

D: -
size: once
V: TRBV28
J: TRBJ1-6
CDR3: CASAAPRDFGLHF
DNA: TGTGCCAGCGCAGCCCCGCGTGATTTTGGCCTCCACTTT

D: -
size: few
V: TRBV6-1
J: TRBJ2-7
CDR3: CASTSADAYEQYF
DNA: TGTGCCAGCACTTCGGCAGACGCCTACGAGCAGTACTTC

D: -
size: few
V: TRBV28
J: TRBJ1-5
CDR3: CASTLGGRASYQPQHF
DNA: TGTGCCAGCACCCTGGGGGGACGGGCGTCTTATCAGCCCCAGCATTTT

D: -
size: -
V: TRBV11-2
J: TRBJ2-7
CDR3: CASSKTVQVEGEQYF
DNA: TGTGCCAGCAGCAAAACAGTCCAGGTAGAGGGGGAGCAGTACTTC

D: -
size: -
V: TRBV5-4
J: TRBJ2-3
CDR3: CASSLFSVDTQYF
DNA: TGTGCCAGCAGCTTGTTTAGCGTAGATACGCAGTATTTT

D: -
size: -
V: TRBV5-1
J: TRBJ2-1
CDR3: CASSLSVSGNNNEQFF
DNA: TGCGCCAGCAGCTTGTCCGTTAGCGGAAACAACAATGAGCAGTTCTTC

D: -
size: few
V: TRBV28
J: TRBJ1-2
CDR3: CASSVQLNYGYTF
DNA: TGTGCCAGCAGTGTGCAGCTCAACTATGGCTACACCTTC

D: -
size: many
V: TRBV23-1
J: TRBJ1-4
CDR3: CASSAHDRSRNEKLFF
DNA: TGCGCCAGCAGTGCGCACGACAGGTCTCGTAATGAAAAACTGTTTTTT

D: -
size: -
V: TRBV6-4
J: TRBJ2-1
CDR3: CASSPRGGSNEQFF
DNA: TGTGCCAGCAGCCCCAGGGGAGGGAGCAATGAGCAGTTCTTC

D: -
size: -
V: TRBV5-1
J: TRBJ1-4
CDR3: CASSLRSRGADEKLFF
DNA: TGCGCCAGCAGCTTGCGTAGTAGGGGGGCCGATGAAAAACTGTTTTTT

D: -
size: few
V: TRBV11-2
J: TRBJ2-5
CDR3: CASSLVSGTETQYF
DNA: TGTGCCAGCAGCTTAGTTTCGGGAACGGAGACCCAGTACTTC

D: TRBD1
size: -
V: TRBV2
J: TRBJ2-3
CDR3: CASRWTGSSTDTQYF
DNA: TGTGCCAGCAGATGGACAGGTTCTAGCACAGATACGCAGTATTTT

D: -
size: -
V: TRBV18
J: TRBJ2-5
CDR3: CASSPQGLETQYF
DNA: TGTGCCAGCTCTCCGCAAGGGCTCGAGACCCAGTACTTC

D: -
size: -
V: TRBV9
J: TRBJ1-3
CDR3: CASSRQPTGPGNTIYF
DNA: TGTGCCAGCAGCCGACAGCCTACGGGGCCTGGAAACACCATATATTTT

D: -
size: -
V: TRBV2
J: TRBJ1-1
CDR3: CASSEGRTAEAFF
DNA: TGTGCCAGCAGCGAAGGTCGGACAGCTGAAGCTTTCTTT

D: TRBD2
size: once
V: TRBV6-5
J: TRBJ2-1
CDR3: CASSEGLAYNEQFF
DNA: TGTGCCAGCAGCGAGGGACTAGCCTACAATGAGCAGTTCTTC

D: -
size: -
V: TRBV28
J: TRBJ2-3
CDR3: CASSFATGSTDTQYF
DNA: TGTGCCAGCAGTTTTGCAACGGGTAGCACAGATACGCAGTATTTT

D: -
size: -
V: TRBV4-1
J: TRBJ2-7
CDR3: CASSQADMGVTYEQYF
DNA: TGCGCCAGCAGCCAAGCGGACATGGGCGTTACCTACGAGCAGTACTTC

D: -
size: few
V: TRBV27
J: TRBJ1-4
CDR3: CASSGNRGHEKLFF
DNA: TGTGCCAGCAGTGGGAATAGAGGGCATGAAAAACTGTTTTTT

D: TRBD1
size: -
V: TRBV10-3
J: TRBJ2-7
CDR3: CATQDLGQGVYEQYF
DNA: TGTGCCACCCAGGACTTAGGACAGGGAGTATACGAGCAGTACTTC

D: TRBD2
size: -
V: TRBV5-1
J: TRBJ2-1
CDR3: CASSFTSGRSTYNEQFF
DNA: TGCGCCAGCAGCTTCACTAGCGGGAGAAGTACCTACAATGAGCAGTTCTTC

D: -
size: -
V: TRBV21-1
J: TRBJ2-2
CDR3: CASLFRDSTNTGELFF
DNA: TGTGCCAGCCTCTTCAGGGACTCCACGAACACCGGGGAGCTGTTTTTT

D: -
size: -
V: TRBV29-1
J: TRBJ2-2
CDR3: CSVEGGSGTGELFF
DNA: TGCAGCGTTGAAGGTGGGAGTGGCACCGGGGAGCTGTTTTTT

D: -
size: -
V: TRBV5-6
J: TRBJ2-1
CDR3: CASSPMGGSYNEQFF
DNA: TGTGCCAGCAGCCCCATGGGGGGCTCCTACAATGAGCAGTTCTTC

D: TRBD1
size: -
V: TRBV10-3
J: TRBJ2-7
CDR3: CAISARDRGYEQYF
DNA: TGTGCCATCAGTGCCCGAGACAGGGGCTACGAGCAGTACTTC

D: -
size: -
V: TRBV7-8
J: TRBJ2-7
CDR3: CASSLNAGPYEQYF
DNA: TGTGCCAGCAGCTTAAACGCGGGGCCCTACGAGCAGTACTTC

D: TRBD1
size: once
V: TRBV25-1
J: TRBJ2-1
CDR3: CASSTNRGPGLHNEQFF
DNA: TGTGCCAGCAGTACAAACAGGGGGCCCGGTCTCCACAATGAGCAGTTCTTC

D: TRBD2
size: few
V: TRBV2
J: TRBJ2-3
CDR3: CASRQLAGRSDTQYF
DNA: TGTGCCAGCAGGCAGCTAGCGGGACGTTCAGATACGCAGTATTTT

D: -
size: -
V: TRBV6-1
J: TRBJ1-5
CDR3: CASTDSGGNQPQHF
DNA: TGTGCCAGCACCGACAGTGGGGGCAATCAGCCCCAGCATTTT

D: -
size: -
V: TRBV5-2
J: TRBJ2-3
CDR3: CASSFGGLAGVNPDTQYF
DNA: TGTGCCAGCAGCTTCGGCGGACTAGCGGGAGTTAATCCAGATACGCAGTATTTT

D: TRBD2
size: -
V: TRBV28
J: TRBJ2-5
CDR3: CASSSPGAGGMETQYF
DNA: TGTGCCAGCAGTTCCCCGGGGGCGGGAGGGATGGAGACCCAGTACTTC

D: -
size: -
V: TRBV5-1
J: TRBJ1-1
CDR3: CASSLAGNTEAFF
DNA: TGCGCCAGCAGCTTGGCAGGAAACACTGAAGCTTTCTTT

D: -
size: -
V: TRBV5-1
J: TRBJ2-1
CDR3: CASSLVGGEQFF
DNA: TGCGCCAGCAGCTTGGTTGGGGGTGAGCAGTTCTTC

D: -
size: -
V: TRBV29-1
J: TRBJ1-4
CDR3: CSVRAGGRKLFF
DNA: TGCAGCGTTCGGGCAGGTGGTAGAAAACTGTTTTTT

D: -
size: -
V: TRBV30
J: TRBJ2-5
CDR3: CAWTLRGETQYF
DNA: TGTGCCTGGACTTTGAGGGGGGAGACCCAGTACTTC

D: TRBD2
size: -
V: TRBV27
J: TRBJ2-1
CDR3: CASSLQRLAGGRNEQFF
DNA: TGTGCCAGCAGTTTACAGAGACTAGCGGGAGGACGCAATGAGCAGTTCTTC

D: -
size: -
V: TRBV19
J: TRBJ2-1
CDR3: CASRGIAVLGHLVF
DNA: TGTGCCAGTAGGGGAATTGCGGTCTTGGGGCATTTGGTCTTC

D: TRBD1
size: -
V: TRBV27
J: TRBJ2-3
CDR3: CASTPGGDSGTDTQYF
DNA: TGTGCCAGCACCCCAGGGGGAGATTCCGGCACAGATACGCAGTATTTT

D: TRBD2
size: -
V: TRBV6-6
J: TRBJ2-6
CDR3: CASSFRTSGANVLTF
DNA: TGTGCCAGCAGTTTCAGGACTAGTGGGGCCAACGTCCTGACTTTC

D: -
size: -
V: TRBV30
J: TRBJ1-1
CDR3: CAWSGGMGEAFF
DNA: TGTGCCTGGAGTGGGGGGATGGGTGAAGCTTTCTTT

D: TRBD1
size: -
V: TRBV15
J: TRBJ1-3
CDR3: CATSGGGTAGNTIYF
DNA: TGTGCCACCAGCGGAGGTGGGACAGCTGGAAACACCATATATTTT

D: -
size: -
V: TRBV28
J: TRBJ2-7
CDR3: CASSLTGTSEQYF
DNA: TGTGCCAGCAGTTTAACTGGGACAAGCGAGCAGTACTTC

D: TRBD2
size: -
V: TRBV10-3
J: TRBJ2-3
CDR3: CAISEQPGGNTDTQYF
DNA: TGTGCCATCAGTGAGCAGCCGGGAGGCAACACAGATACGCAGTATTTT

D: -
size: -
V: TRBV5-4
J: TRBJ1-1
CDR3: CASSRIDRPEGAFF
DNA: TGTGCCAGCAGCCGAATTGACAGGCCCGAGGGAGCTTTCTTT

D: -
size: once
V: TRBV23-1
J: TRBJ2-7
CDR3: CASSHPLLSGAGEQYF
DNA: TGCGCCAGCAGTCACCCCTTACTCAGTGGGGCTGGCGAGCAGTACTTC

D: -
size: -
V: TRBV5-4
J: TRBJ1-2
CDR3: CASSRAGATGGYTF
DNA: TGTGCCAGCAGCCGGGCTGGTGCGACGGGGGGCTACACCTTC